The 24 T cell receptor beta chains reported below all come from one sample, sequenced in a study of T cell changes during pregnancy in multiple sclerosis. Some clones are missing from TCRdb's copy, which holds only in-frame ones; the method was immunoSEQ multiplex PCR. In the table there are about 67,000 clones, approximately 92% of which are singletons. Sample: peripheral blood, taken in the first trimester of pregnancy. The origin of the receptors is a female donor with multiple sclerosis, enrolled in a pregnancy study.

The CDR3 protein is CASSLQGLNTEAFF. The CDR3 DNA follows: TGTGCCAGCAGCTTACAGGGCCTGAACACTGAAGCTTTCTTT. The rearrangement joins TRBV7-9 to TRBJ1-1; TRBD1 might be the D (5 bases). The V and J ends lost 2 bases and 0 bases respectively, with 7 bases between them. The germline gives CDR1 SEHNR, CDR2 FQNEAQ (reference sequence). This CDR3 spans 14 amino acids.

The genes are TRBV27 and TRBJ1-5, with D possibly being TRBD1 (6 bases). V lost 6 bases to trimming and J lost 6 bases, with 12 bases between them. The CDR3 spans 13 residues. From germline, CDR1 is MNHEY and CDR2 SMNVEV (reference sequence). As DNA, the CDR3 is TGTGCCAGCAGGGCCGGGACATCTCAGCCCCAGCATTTT. Encoded protein: CASRAGTSQPQHF.

The chain recombines TRBV19 with TRBJ1-5; 11 bases line up with TRBD1. The V gene end was trimmed by 3 bases and the J gene end by 5 bases; junction bases not matched to a gene: 24. The length of the CDR3 is 22 residues. Germline V gene sequence: CDR1 LNHDA, CDR2 SQIVND (reference sequence). CDR3 amino acids: CASSIREEDRGRGRGVDQPQHF. CDR3 nucleotide sequence: TGTGCCAGTAGTATCCGGGAAGAGGACAGGGGGCGAGGGCGAGGTGTTGATCAGCCCCAGCATTTT.

The rearrangement uses TRBV7-9 and TRBJ2-7; 9 bases agree with TRBD1. Germline V CDR1 and CDR2: SEHNR, FQNEAQ (reference sequence). The junction had 5 bases not matched to a gene; V was cut back by 3 bases and J by 5 bases. CDR3 length: 14 amino acids. The CDR3 loop is CASSLDRGGHEQYF. DNA of the CDR3: TGTGCCAGCAGCTTGGACAGGGGTGGGCACGAGCAGTACTTC. Full variable domain (missing parts from reference TRBV7-9 and TRBJ2-7): DTGVSQNPRHKITKRGQNVTFRCDPISEHNRLYWYRQTLGQGPEFLTYFQNEAQLEKSRLLSDRFSAERPKGSFSTLEIQRTEQGDSAMYLCASSLDRGGHEQYFGPGTRLTVT.

The rearrangement joins TRBV2 to TRBJ2-5; 13 bases line up with TRBD2. CDR1 is SNHLY, CDR2 FYNNEI, per germline. With 6 bases clipped from V and 4 bases from J, the junction kept 2 bases outside the gene matches. CDR3 length: 14 amino acids. In DNA form, the CDR3 reads TGTGCCAGCAGACGACTAGCGGGAGGAGAGACCCAGTACTTC. Translating gives CASRRLAGGETQYF. The entire variable domain, with the rest obtained from reference TRBV2 and TRBJ2-5, is as follows: EPEVTQTPSHQVTQMGQEVILRCVPISNHLYFYWYRQILGQKVEFLVSFYNNEISEKSEIFDDQFSVERPDGSNFTLKIRSTKLEDSAMYFCASRRLAGGETQYFGPGTRLLVL.

The genes are TRBV7-8 and TRBJ2-3, with 11 bases identical to TRBD2. In germline, CDR1 is SGHVS, CDR2 FQNEAQ. V was clipped by 3 bases and J by 4 bases; unmatched bases: 6. The CDR3 spans 16 residues. The CDR3 region is CASSFSASGRSDTQYF. DNA for the CDR3: TGTGCCAGCAGCTTCTCCGCTAGCGGGAGGTCAGATACGCAGTATTTT.

The V gene is TRBV5-1, the J gene TRBJ1-1; 9 nucleotides match TRBD1. From germline, CDR1 is SGHRS and CDR2 YFSETQ. Losses at the gene ends were 4 bases for V and 1 base for J; bases not matched to a gene: 5. This CDR3 spans 15 amino acids. The CDR3, as DNA: TGCGCCAGCAGCCTAGGACAGGGGCCGAACACTGAAGCTTTCTTT. Residues: CASSLGQGPNTEAFF.

The chain has TRBV9 and TRBJ2-7; 7 nucleotides align to TRBD2. The CDR3 has 16 residues. Germline V gene sequence: CDR1 SGDLS, CDR2 YYNGEE. Losses at the gene ends were 0 bases for V and 3 bases for J; bases not matched to a gene: 9. CDR3 nucleotide sequence: TGTGCCAGCAGCGTAGGCGCGCGGGGGACGGTCTACGAGCAGTACTTC. Protein: CASSVGARGTVYEQYF. The full variable domain, in which reference TRBV9 and TRBJ2-7 provide the parts outside the CDR3, is DSGVTQTPKHLITATGQRVTLRCSPRSGDLSVYWYQQSLDQGLQFLIQYYNGEERAKGNILERFSAQQFPDLHSELNLSSLELGDSALYFCASSVGARGTVYEQYFGPGTRLTVT.

The V gene is TRBV6-5, the J gene TRBJ2-2; 9 positions match TRBD1. V was clipped by 2 bases and J by 4 bases; unmatched bases: 2. This CDR3 contains 15 residues. Germline V gives CDR1 MNHEY, CDR2 SVGAGI. The CDR3 DNA follows: TGTGCCAGCAGTTACACGGACAGGGGCACCGGGGAGCTGTTTTTT. Translation: CASSYTDRGTGELFF.

This clone turned up a few times. The chain is built from TRBV18 and TRBJ1-2; TRBD1 might be the D (6 bases). The germline V gene has CDR1 KGHSH and CDR2 LQKENI. CDR3 size: 13 residues. V was shortened by 3 bases and J by 6 bases, with 11 bases between the two germline ends. This CDR3 is CASSPQGLDGYTF. The CDR3, as DNA: TGTGCCAGCTCACCTCAGGGGTTGGATGGCTACACCTTC.

This chain joins TRBV5-1 and TRBJ1-4; 9 bases are a match to TRBD1. The V segment lost 3 bases and the J segment 8 bases; nucleotides outside the gene matches: 8. Germline loops: CDR1 SGHRS, CDR2 YFSETQ. The CDR3 has 15 residues. CDR3 DNA sequence: TGCGCCAGCAGCTCCCCGGACAGGGGAGGGGAAAAACTGTTTTTT. Protein: CASSSPDRGGEKLFF.

V usage is TRBV20-1 and J usage is TRBJ1-4; D is undetermined. The CDR3 is 10 residues long. V was trimmed by 2 bases and J by 8 bases, leaving 3 bases between them. From germline, CDR1 is DFQATT and CDR2 SNEGSKA (reference sequence). The chain's CDR3 is CSARLEKLFF. The DNA for the CDR3 is TGCAGTGCTAGACTCGAAAAACTGTTTTTT.

V is TRBV27 and J is TRBJ1-5; unclear D gene. Trimming left V 2 bases short and J 5 bases short, with 7 bases between. Looked up from germline, CDR1 is MNHEY and CDR2 is SMNVEV (reference sequence). CDR3 length: 13 amino acids. The CDR3 protein is CASSLGEHQPQHF. CDR3 nucleotide sequence: TGTGCCAGCAGTTTAGGGGAGCATCAGCCCCAGCATTTT.

The chain employs TRBV27 and TRBJ1-1; D perhaps matches TRBD1 (6 bases). The CDR3 is 17 amino acids. Deletions cut 7 bases from V and 6 bases from J, with 27 bases between. CDR1 and CDR2 (germline): MNHEY, SMNVEV (reference sequence). CDR3 sequence: CASKRIRGGAPRAEAFF. The DNA of the CDR3 is TGTGCCAGCAAGAGAATTAGGGGGGGCGCCCCTAGGGCTGAAGCTTTCTTT.

The chain links TRBV28 to TRBJ2-7; D may be TRBD1 (7 bases). The CDR3 is 17 amino acids. The germline CDR1 and CDR2 sequences are MDHEN and SYDVKM. V lost 1 base, J lost 2 bases, and 18 bases lay in between. The CDR3 DNA follows: TGTGCCAGCAGTTTATTGTTTCGGACAGGACTAACCTACGAGCAGTACTTC. It specifies CASSLLFRTGLTYEQYF.

The chain has TRBV14 and TRBJ1-4, with D perhaps matching TRBD1 (5 bases). The length of the CDR3 is 16 residues. Trimming removed 0 bases from V and 3 bases from J, with 11 bases in between. Germline values: CDR1 SGHDN, CDR2 FVKESK. The CDR3 sequence: CASSQEGGRANEKLFF. The CDR3 bases are TGTGCCAGCAGCCAAGAGGGCGGCAGGGCTAATGAAAAACTGTTTTTT.

The chain combines TRBV4-2 with TRBJ2-1, with 9 positions matching TRBD2. Germline CDR1 LGHNA, CDR2 YNFKEQ. This CDR3 region has 15 residues. With V trimmed by 4 bases and J by 8 bases, 9 bases remained unmatched. CDR3 loop: CASSRTGLALDEQFF. CDR3 nucleotide sequence: TGTGCCAGCAGCCGAACGGGACTAGCTCTGGATGAGCAGTTCTTC.

J is TRBJ1-2 and V is TRBV6-1; no clear D gene. CDR3 length equals 15 residues. V was clipped by 0 bases and J by 3 bases, with 11 bases between them. Germline-derived CDR1 and CDR2 are MNHNS and SASEGT. The CDR3 spells CASSEAQRRHYGYTF. CDR3 bases: TGTGCCAGCAGTGAAGCGCAGAGGAGGCACTATGGCTACACCTTC.

The CDR3: CASSSLGGGQGNTGELFF. The CDR3, as DNA: TGTGCCAGCAGCTCCCTGGGGGGGGGACAGGGGAACACCGGGGAGCTGTTTTTT. This rearrangement joins TRBV7-8 to TRBJ2-2; 9 positions agree with TRBD1. Germline-derived CDR1 and CDR2 are SGHVS and FQNEAQ. V was pared by 4 bases and J by 1 base, with 10 bases of the junction left unmatched. The CDR3 is made up of 18 amino acids.

The V call is TRBV5-1, the J call TRBJ2-7, with 7 bases identical to TRBD1. This CDR3 has 15 residues. Trimming took 0 bases from V and 2 from J; bases not matched to a gene: 5. The germline CDR1 and CDR2 sequences are SGHRS and YFSETQ. CDR3 bases: TGCGCCAGCAGCTTGGTCGGCCAGGGGGCCTACGAGCAGTACTTC. Its protein product is CASSLVGQGAYEQYF.

CDR3 bases: TGTGCCAGCAGCCTTCGGAAGGCGGATGGCTACACCTTC. Protein product: CASSLRKADGYTF. The chain has TRBV7-6 and TRBJ1-2; no firm D call. The CDR3 runs 13 residues. Trimming stripped 5 bases from V and 6 bases from J, with 13 bases between. Germline V gives CDR1 SGHVS, CDR2 FNYEAQ.

The V gene is TRBV18, the J gene TRBJ2-1, with TRBD2 matching 9 bases. Trimming at V came to 2 bases and at J to 8 bases, leaving 13 bases not matched to a gene. The CDR3 covers 17 residues. Germline V gene data show CDR1 as KGHSH and CDR2 as LQKENI. CDR3 residues: CASSPILAGSQSDEQFF. CDR3 DNA sequence: TGTGCCAGCTCACCAATACTAGCGGGCTCCCAGAGCGATGAGCAGTTCTTC. The whole variable domain, remainder taken from reference TRBV18 and TRBJ2-1, is NAGVMQNPRHLVRRRGQEARLRCSPMKGHSHVYWYRQLPEEGLKFMVYLQKENIIDESGMPKERFSAEFPKEGPSILRIQQVVRGDSAAYFCASSPILAGSQSDEQFFGPGTRLTVL.

CDR3 nucleotide sequence: TGTGCCTGGAGTGTAGACTTTAGCGGTCAGCAGTTCTTC. This gives the protein CAWSVDFSGQQFF. The chain carries TRBV30 and TRBJ2-1, with D tentatively TRBD2 (6 bases). This CDR3 is 13 amino acids long. Germline values: CDR1 GTSNPN, CDR2 SVGIG (reference sequence). Deletions cut 0 bases from V and 11 bases from J, with 14 bases between.

J is TRBJ2-1 and V is TRBV9, with no clear D. Germline V gene data show CDR1 as SGDLS and CDR2 as YYNGEE. Trimming left V 3 bases short and J 4 bases short, with 14 bases between. The CDR3 sequence is 15 residues long. DNA of the CDR3: TGTGCCAGCAGCGACGACACAAGGCGTTACAATGAGCAGTTCTTC. This encodes CASSDDTRRYNEQFF. Combining the CDR3 with reference TRBV9 and TRBJ2-1 gives the whole variable domain DSGVTQTPKHLITATGQRVTLRCSPRSGDLSVYWYQQSLDQGLQFLIQYYNGEERAKGNILERFSAQQFPDLHSELNLSSLELGDSALYFCASSDDTRRYNEQFFGPGTRLTVL.